The 14 T cell receptor beta chains given below trace back to one sample, sequenced in a study of T cells in Graves' hyperthyroidism and ophthalmopathy. Researchers amplified the TCR beta CDR3 regions from RNA transcripts. First-round RT-PCR of the TCR CDR3 relied on the HTBI primer set. Using its own MiXCR run on the multiplex PCR reads, TCRdb lists one record per CDR3 protein. The sample lists hundreds of thousands of distinct CDR3 sequences; roughly 15% were seen once. Sequencing was performed on blood. The receptors shown here come from a woman younger than 30 with Graves' hyperthyroidism.

CDR3 region: CASSYHRSIAGADTQYF. DNA of the CDR3: TGTGCCAGCAGTTATCACAGGTCCATCGCAGGAGCAGATACGCAGTATTTT. The rearrangement uses TRBV6-2 or TRBV6-3 and TRBJ2-3; tentatively, D is TRBD1 (5 bases). CDR1 and CDR2 from the germline V gene are MNHEY and SVGEGT. Trimming took 3 bases from V and 4 from J, leaving 20 bases between them. The CDR3 extends over 17 amino acids.

This clonotype was observed many times. The J gene is TRBJ2-3, the V gene TRBV20-1; 7 bases match TRBD1. There are 15 residues in the CDR3. Trimming cost V 5 bases and J 2 bases; bases outside gene matches: 10. Germline loops: CDR1 DFQATT, CDR2 SNEGSKA (reference sequence). The CDR3 DNA is TGCAGTGCTGGGGACCCGGGACAGAACACAGATACGCAGTATTTT. Protein product: CSAGDPGQNTDTQYF.

This clonotype showed up many times. The chain is built from TRBV20-1 and TRBJ1-5; D uncertain. There are 14 residues in the CDR3. The germline V and J ends were trimmed by 4 bases and 6 bases, with 16 bases remaining between them. Looked up from germline, CDR1 is DFQATT and CDR2 is SNEGSKA (reference sequence). CDR3 in DNA: TGCAGTGCTAAGAATATTAGACGAGGTCAGCCCCAGCATTTT. As protein: CSAKNIRRGQPQHF.

This clonotype has only a few counts. The chain joins TRBV9 to TRBJ2-2, with 9 bases aligning to TRBD2. V lost 0 bases and J lost 1; bases outside the gene matches: 4. CDR3 length: 17 residues. Germline V gene lookup returns CDR1 SGDLS and CDR2 YYNGEE. The CDR3 sequence: CASSVGSSGRNTGELFF. The CDR3 nucleotides are TGTGCCAGCAGCGTAGGAAGTAGCGGGAGGAACACCGGGGAGCTGTTTTTT.

There are a few counts of this clonotype. The rearrangement links TRBV29-1 to TRBJ2-3; tentatively, D is TRBD1 (6 bases). The V and J ends lost 5 bases and 2 bases respectively, with 17 bases between them. The CDR3 is made up of 15 amino acids. Germline CDR1 and CDR2: SQVTM and ANQGSEA. The CDR3 bases are TGCAGCGTTCAACATAGGGGGAGACACACAGATACGCAGTATTTT. Translation gives CSVQHRGRHTDTQYF.

This clonotype appeared a few times. The chain couples TRBV18 to TRBJ2-3; perhaps TRBD1 as D (6 bases). The CDR3 contains 15 residues. V lost 2 bases and J 1 base, leaving 10 bases between the germline ends. Germline CDR1 and CDR2: KGHSH and LQKENI. The CDR3 region is CASSPEQGRTDTQYF. The CDR3 DNA is TGTGCCAGCTCACCAGAACAGGGCCGCACAGATACGCAGTATTTT.

A few counts support this clonotype. V and J are TRBV19 and TRBJ1-1, with D uncertain. CDR3 length equals 17 residues. Per germline, CDR1 LNHDA and CDR2 SQIVND (reference sequence). V lost 3 bases, J lost 0 bases, and 17 bases lay in between. The CDR3 sequence is CASSIPTHGAMNTEAFF. CDR3 sequence (DNA): TGTGCCAGTAGTATCCCGACCCACGGAGCAATGAACACTGAAGCTTTCTTT. Filled out from reference TRBV19 and TRBJ1-1, the complete variable domain reads DGGITQSPKYLFRKEGQNVTLSCEQNLNHDAMYWYRQDPGQGLRLIYYSQIVNDFQKGDIAEGYSVSREKKESFPLTVTSAQKNPTAFYLCASSIPTHGAMNTEAFFGQGTRLTVV.

This clonotype has just a few counts. The CDR3, as DNA: TGTGCCAGTAGTATAAGCCCCCAAGAGACCCAGTACTTC. Its translation: CASSISPQETQYF. The genes are TRBV19 and TRBJ2-5; no definite D call. Trimming took off 2 bases at V and 1 base at J, with 5 bases between the two ends. The germline V gene encodes CDR1 LNHDA and CDR2 SQIVND (reference sequence). The length of the CDR3 is 13 residues.

This clonotype was seen ten or more times. The gene calls are TRBV2 and TRBJ1-6, with a weak D call TRBD1 (5 bases). V was pared by 5 bases and J by 6 bases, with 14 bases between. The CDR3 runs 15 residues. The germline CDR1 and CDR2 sequences are SNHLY and FYNNEI. CDR3 bases: TGTGCCAGCAGTCGATCCAGGGCCGGTAATTCACCCCTCCACTTT. It yields the protein CASSRSRAGNSPLHF.

This rearrangement joins TRBV19 to TRBJ1-1; no firm D call. Between the trimmed V and J ends, which lost 3 bases and 2 bases, there was a span of 7 bases. The CDR3 length is 13 residues. From germline, CDR1 is LNHDA and CDR2 SQIVND (reference sequence). In DNA form, the CDR3 reads TGTGCCAGTAGTATTAGGCCAAACACTGAAGCTTTCTTT. This translates into CASSIRPNTEAFF.

In this sample, this clonotype turned up once. The chain employs TRBV10-1 and TRBJ2-5; TRBD2 agrees at 11 bases. The junction had 7 bases not matched to a gene; V was cut back by 9 bases and J by 1 base. Per germline, CDR1 WNHNN and CDR2 SYGVQD (reference sequence). CDR3 size: 15 residues. The CDR3 here is CARLAGAGRQETQYF. CDR3 nucleotide sequence: TGCGCCAGACTAGCGGGAGCAGGACGCCAAGAGACCCAGTACTTC.

This clonotype was detected many times. The genes are TRBV11-2 and TRBJ1-1; D is uncertain. Germline V lookup: CDR1 SGHAT, CDR2 FQNNGV. The CDR3 length is 14 residues. Trimming shortened V by 2 bases and J by 2 bases, and 9 bases separated the two germline ends. CDR3 in amino acids: CASSLQPGNTEAFF. CDR3 bases: TGTGCCAGCAGCTTACAACCCGGTAACACTGAAGCTTTCTTT. The entire variable domain, with the rest obtained from reference TRBV11-2 and TRBJ1-1, is as follows: EAGVAQSPRYKIIEKRQSVAFWCNPISGHATLYWYQQILGQGPKLLIQFQNNGVVDDSQLPKDRFSAERLKGVDSTLKIQPAKLEDSAVYLCASSLQPGNTEAFFGQGTRLTVV.

The CDR3 loop is CASSAFITNTQYF. In nucleotides, the CDR3 is TGTGCCAGCAGCGCATTCATTACAAATACGCAGTATTTT. J is TRBJ2-3 and V is TRBV7-3, with D uncertain. Germline CDR1 SGHTA, CDR2 FQGTGA. Trimming left V 5 bases short and J 7 bases short, with 13 bases between. The CDR3 extends over 13 amino acids.

This clonotype was picked up many times. The chain recombines TRBV30 with TRBJ2-1; no definite D call. Germline V gene data show CDR1 as GTSNPN and CDR2 as SVGIG (reference sequence). This CDR3 contains 13 residues. V was clipped by 4 bases and J by 6 bases, with 13 bases between them. The CDR3 sequence is CAWTPDASNEQFF. The CDR3 DNA reads TGTGCCTGGACCCCCGACGCGTCCAATGAGCAGTTCTTC.